This T cell receptor (beta chain) derives from a study of T cell changes during pregnancy in multiple sclerosis. Assay used: immunoSEQ multiplex PCR; TCRdb lists only in-frame clones, some missing. Seen here are about 59,000 clones, about 93% observed once, and the top ten hold approximately 0.34%. V lost 6 bases, J lost 5 bases, and 7 bases stayed unmatched. This CDR3 is built from 14 residues. CDR1 and CDR2 (germline): SNHLY, FYNNEI. Sequences were derived from CD4+ T cells from peripheral blood mononuclear cells, sampled before pregnancy. The TCR comes from a female donor with multiple sclerosis, enrolled in a pregnancy study. V usage is TRBV2 and J usage is TRBJ2-3, with 8 positions matching TRBD1. The CDR3 DNA is TGTGCCAGCAGGGCCGACAGGGGAAGAGATACGCAGTATTTT. Amino acids: CASRADRGRDTQYF.